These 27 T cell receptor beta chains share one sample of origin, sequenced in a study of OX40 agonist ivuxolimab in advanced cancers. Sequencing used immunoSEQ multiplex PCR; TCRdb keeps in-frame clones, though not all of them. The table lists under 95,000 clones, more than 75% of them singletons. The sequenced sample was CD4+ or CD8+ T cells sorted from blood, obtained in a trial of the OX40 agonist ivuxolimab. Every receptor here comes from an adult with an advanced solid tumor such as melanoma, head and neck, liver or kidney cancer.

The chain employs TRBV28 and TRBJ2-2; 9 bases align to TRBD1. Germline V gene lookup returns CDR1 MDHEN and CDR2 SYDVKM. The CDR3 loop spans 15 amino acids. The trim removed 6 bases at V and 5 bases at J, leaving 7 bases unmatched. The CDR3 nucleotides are TGTGCCAGCAGCTCCGGGACAGGGCGGACCGGGGAGCTGTTTTTT. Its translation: CASSSGTGRTGELFF.

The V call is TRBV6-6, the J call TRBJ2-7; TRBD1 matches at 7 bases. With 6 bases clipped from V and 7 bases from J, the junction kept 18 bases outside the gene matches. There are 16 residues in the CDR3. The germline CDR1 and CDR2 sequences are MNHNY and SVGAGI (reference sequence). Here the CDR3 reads CASSPNRDSRPWEQYV. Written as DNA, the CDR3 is TGTGCCAGCAGCCCTAACCGGGACAGCCGACCGTGGGAGCAGTACGTC.

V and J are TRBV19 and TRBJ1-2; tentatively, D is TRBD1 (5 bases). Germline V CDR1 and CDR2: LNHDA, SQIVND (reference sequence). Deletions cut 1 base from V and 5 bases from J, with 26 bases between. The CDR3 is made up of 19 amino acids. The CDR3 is CASSIVEGRAMMDGYGYTF. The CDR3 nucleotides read TGTGCCAGTAGTATAGTGGAGGGCAGGGCGATGATGGATGGATATGGCTACACCTTC.

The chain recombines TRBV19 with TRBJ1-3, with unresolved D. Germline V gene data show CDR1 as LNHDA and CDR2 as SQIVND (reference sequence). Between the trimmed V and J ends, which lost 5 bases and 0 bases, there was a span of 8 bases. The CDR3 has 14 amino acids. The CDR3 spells CASSAQASGNTIYF. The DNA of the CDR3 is TGTGCCAGTAGTGCGCAGGCCTCTGGAAACACCATATATTTT.

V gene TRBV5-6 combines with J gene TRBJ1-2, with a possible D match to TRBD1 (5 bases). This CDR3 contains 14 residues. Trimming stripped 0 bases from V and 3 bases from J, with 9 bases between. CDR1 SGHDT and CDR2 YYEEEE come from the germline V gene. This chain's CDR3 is CASSLVGADYGYTF. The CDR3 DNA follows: TGTGCCAGCAGCTTGGTAGGGGCTGACTATGGCTACACCTTC.

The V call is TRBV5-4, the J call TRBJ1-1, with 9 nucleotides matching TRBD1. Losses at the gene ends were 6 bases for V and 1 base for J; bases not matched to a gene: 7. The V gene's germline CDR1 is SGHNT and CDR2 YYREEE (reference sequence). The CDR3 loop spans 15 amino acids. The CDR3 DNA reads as TGTGCCAGCAAACAACAGGGGGCCCAGAACACTGAAGCTTTCTTT. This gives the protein CASKQQGAQNTEAFF.

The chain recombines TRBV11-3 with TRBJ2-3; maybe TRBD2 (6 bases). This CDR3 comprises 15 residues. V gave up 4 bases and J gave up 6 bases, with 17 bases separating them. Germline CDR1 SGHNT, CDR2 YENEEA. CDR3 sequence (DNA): TGTGCCAGCAGCTCCGGTGGGACGCTAGCGGATACGCAGTATTTT. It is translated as CASSSGGTLADTQYF. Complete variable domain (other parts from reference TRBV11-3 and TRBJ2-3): EAGVVQSPRYKIIEKKQPVAFWCNPISGHNTLYWYLQNLGQGPELLIRYENEEAVDDSQLPKDRFSAERLKGVDSTLKIQPAELGDSAVYLCASSSGGTLADTQYFGPGTRLTVL.

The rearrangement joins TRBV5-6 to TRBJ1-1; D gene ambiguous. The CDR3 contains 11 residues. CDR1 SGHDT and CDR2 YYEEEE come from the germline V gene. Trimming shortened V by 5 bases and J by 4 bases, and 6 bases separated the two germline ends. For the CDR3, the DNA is TGTGCCAGCAGTTTAAGCACTGAAGCTTTCTTT. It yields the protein CASSLSTEAFF.

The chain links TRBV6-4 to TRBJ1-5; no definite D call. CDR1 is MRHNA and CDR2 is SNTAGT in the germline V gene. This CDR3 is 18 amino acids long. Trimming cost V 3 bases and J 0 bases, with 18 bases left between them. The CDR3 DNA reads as TGTGCCAGCAGTGAACTACCCCCCTTCATTTATAGCAATCAGCCCCAGCATTTT. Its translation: CASSELPPFIYSNQPQHF.

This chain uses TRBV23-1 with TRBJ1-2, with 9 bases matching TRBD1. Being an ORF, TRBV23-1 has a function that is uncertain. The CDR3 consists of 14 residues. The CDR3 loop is CATGTGPANYGYTF. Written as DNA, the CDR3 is TGCGCGACCGGGACAGGGCCAGCTAACTATGGCTACACCTTC.

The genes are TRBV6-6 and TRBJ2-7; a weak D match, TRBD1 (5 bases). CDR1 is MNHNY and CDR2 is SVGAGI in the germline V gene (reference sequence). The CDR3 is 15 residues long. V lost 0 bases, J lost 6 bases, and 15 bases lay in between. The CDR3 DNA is TGTGCCAGCAGTTACTCAGGGCAGGGTCAAGGCGAGCAGTACGTC. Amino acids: CASSYSGQGQGEQYV.

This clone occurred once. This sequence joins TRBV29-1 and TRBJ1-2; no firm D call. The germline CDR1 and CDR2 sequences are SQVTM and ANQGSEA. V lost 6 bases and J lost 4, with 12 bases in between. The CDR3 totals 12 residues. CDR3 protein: CSVASGVYGYTF. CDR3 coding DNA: TGCAGCGTGGCCAGCGGAGTCTATGGCTACACCTTC. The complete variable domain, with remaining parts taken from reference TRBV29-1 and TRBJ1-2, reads SAVISQKPSRDICQRGTSLTIQCQVDSQVTMMFWYRQQPGQSLTLIATANQGSEATYESGFVIDKFPISRPNLTFSTLTVSNMSPEDSSIYLCSVASGVYGYTFGSGTRLTVV.

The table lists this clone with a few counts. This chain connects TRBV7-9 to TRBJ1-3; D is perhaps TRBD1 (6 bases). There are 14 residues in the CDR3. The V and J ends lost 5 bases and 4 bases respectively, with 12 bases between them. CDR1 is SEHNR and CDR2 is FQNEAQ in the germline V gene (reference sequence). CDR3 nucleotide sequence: TGTGCCAGCAGCCTTACAGGGTTCGGAAACACCATATATTTT. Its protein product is CASSLTGFGNTIYF.

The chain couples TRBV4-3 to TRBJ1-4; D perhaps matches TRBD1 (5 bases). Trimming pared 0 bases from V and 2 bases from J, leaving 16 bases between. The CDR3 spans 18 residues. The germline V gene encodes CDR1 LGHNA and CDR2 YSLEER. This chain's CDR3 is CASSQERLSGTTNEKLFF. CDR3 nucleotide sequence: TGCGCCAGCAGCCAAGAAAGGCTGTCAGGGACCACTAATGAAAAACTGTTTTTT.

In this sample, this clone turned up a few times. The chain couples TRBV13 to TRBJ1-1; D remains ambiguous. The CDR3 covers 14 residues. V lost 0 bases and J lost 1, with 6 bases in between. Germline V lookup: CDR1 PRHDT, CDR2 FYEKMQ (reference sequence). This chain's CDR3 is CASSLGRWNTEAFF. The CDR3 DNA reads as TGTGCCAGCAGCTTAGGCAGGTGGAACACTGAAGCTTTCTTT.

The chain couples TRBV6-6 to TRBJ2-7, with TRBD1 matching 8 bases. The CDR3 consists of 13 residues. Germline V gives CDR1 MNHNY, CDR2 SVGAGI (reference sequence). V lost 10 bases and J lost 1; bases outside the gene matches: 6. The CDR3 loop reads CATGTGRSYEQYV. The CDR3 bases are TGTGCCACCGGGACAGGAAGGTCCTACGAGCAGTACGTC.

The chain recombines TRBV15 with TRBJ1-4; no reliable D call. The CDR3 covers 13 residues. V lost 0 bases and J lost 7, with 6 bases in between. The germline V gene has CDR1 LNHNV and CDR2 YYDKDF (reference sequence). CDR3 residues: CATSRDGFEKLFF. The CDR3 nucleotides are TGTGCCACCAGCAGAGATGGATTTGAAAAACTGTTTTTT.

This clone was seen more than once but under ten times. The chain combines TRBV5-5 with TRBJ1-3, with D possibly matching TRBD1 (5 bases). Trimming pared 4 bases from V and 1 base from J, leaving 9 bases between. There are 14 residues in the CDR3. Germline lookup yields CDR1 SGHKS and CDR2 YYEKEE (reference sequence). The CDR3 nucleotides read TGTGCCAGCAGCAAGGGGCAGTCTGGAAACACCATATATTTT. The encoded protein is CASSKGQSGNTIYF.

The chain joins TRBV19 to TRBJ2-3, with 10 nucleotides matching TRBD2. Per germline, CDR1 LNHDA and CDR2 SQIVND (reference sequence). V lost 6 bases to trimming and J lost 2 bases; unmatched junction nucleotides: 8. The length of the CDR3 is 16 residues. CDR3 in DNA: TGTGCCAGTAGCCAGCTAGCGGGAGCCCTCACAGATACGCAGTATTTT. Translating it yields CASSQLAGALTDTQYF.

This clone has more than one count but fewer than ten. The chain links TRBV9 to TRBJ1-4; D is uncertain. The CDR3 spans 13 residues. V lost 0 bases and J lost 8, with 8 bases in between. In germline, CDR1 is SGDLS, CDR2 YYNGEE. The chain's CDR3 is CASSVDQGEKLFF. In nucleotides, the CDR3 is TGTGCCAGCAGCGTAGACCAAGGGGAAAAACTGTTTTTT.

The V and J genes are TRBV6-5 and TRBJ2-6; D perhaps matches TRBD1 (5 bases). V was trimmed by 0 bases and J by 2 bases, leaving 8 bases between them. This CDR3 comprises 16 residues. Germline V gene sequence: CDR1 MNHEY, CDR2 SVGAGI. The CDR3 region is CASSYSKQAGANVLTF. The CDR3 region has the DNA TGTGCCAGCAGTTACTCGAAACAGGCTGGGGCCAACGTCCTGACTTTC.

The CDR3 DNA is TGCAGCGTTGAGGCCGGGGGGACAGGGGTCGGGGAGCAGTTCTTC. Translation gives CSVEAGGTGVGEQFF. The J gene is TRBJ2-1, the V gene TRBV29-1, with 10 positions matching TRBD1. Trimming cost V 3 bases and J 10 bases; bases outside gene matches: 12. The CDR3 has 15 amino acids. The germline CDR1 and CDR2 sequences are SQVTM and ANQGSEA.

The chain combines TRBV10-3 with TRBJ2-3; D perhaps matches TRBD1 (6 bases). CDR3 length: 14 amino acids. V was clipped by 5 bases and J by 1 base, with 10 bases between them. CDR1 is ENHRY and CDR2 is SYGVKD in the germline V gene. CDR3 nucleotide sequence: TGTGCCATCAGTACAGGGTCGGGCACAGATACGCAGTATTTT. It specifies CAISTGSGTDTQYF.

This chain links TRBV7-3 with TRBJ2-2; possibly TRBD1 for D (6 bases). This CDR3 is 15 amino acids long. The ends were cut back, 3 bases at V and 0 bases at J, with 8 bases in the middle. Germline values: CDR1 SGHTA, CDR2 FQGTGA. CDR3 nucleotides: TGTGCCAGCAGCTTCACAGGGTCGAACACCGGGGAGCTGTTTTTT. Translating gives CASSFTGSNTGELFF.

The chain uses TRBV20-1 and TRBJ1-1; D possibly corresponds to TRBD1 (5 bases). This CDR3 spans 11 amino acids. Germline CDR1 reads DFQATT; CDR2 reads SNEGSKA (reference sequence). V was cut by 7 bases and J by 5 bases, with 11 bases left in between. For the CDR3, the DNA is TGCAGTGTGGGGGGGGATACTGAAGCTTTCTTT. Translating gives CSVGGDTEAFF.

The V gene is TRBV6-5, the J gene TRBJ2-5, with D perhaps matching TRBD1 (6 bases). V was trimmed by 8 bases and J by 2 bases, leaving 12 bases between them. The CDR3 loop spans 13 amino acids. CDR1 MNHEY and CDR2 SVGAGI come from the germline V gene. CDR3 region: CASSGTPQETQYF. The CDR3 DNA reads TGTGCCAGCTCGGGGACACCTCAAGAGACCCAGTACTTC.

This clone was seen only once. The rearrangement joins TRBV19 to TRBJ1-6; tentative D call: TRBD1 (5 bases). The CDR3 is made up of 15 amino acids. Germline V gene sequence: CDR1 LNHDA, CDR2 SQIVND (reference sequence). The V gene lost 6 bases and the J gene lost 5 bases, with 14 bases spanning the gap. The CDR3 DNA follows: TGTGCCAGTAGGAAAGGGGACGGAGATAATTCACCCCTCCACTTT. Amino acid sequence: CASRKGDGDNSPLHF.